This TCR beta chain was retrieved from a study of T cells in localized non-small cell lung cancer. Points from the study as a whole: Heterogeneity cannot be ruled out, as sequencing used one tumor region only.

Measured with immunoSEQ multiplex PCR; TCRdb has only the in-frame clones, and not every one. The sample carries tens of thousands of clones, 82% recorded once. As for this clone: What it binds is unknown.

This specimen consisted of peripheral blood, obtained before any cancer treatment. The TCR originated in a woman aged 35 to 75 with stage I lung adenocarcinoma.

The CDR3 DNA reads TGTGCCAGCAGCCTACAGGGAAAGAACACTGAAGCTTTCTTT. This sequence encodes CASSLQGKNTEAFF. This chain connects TRBV6-5 to TRBJ1-1; tentative D call: TRBD1 (6 bases). V was trimmed by 6 bases and J by 1 base, leaving 12 bases between them. The V gene's germline CDR1 is MNHEY and CDR2 SVGAGI. The CDR3 extends over 14 amino acids.